These 10 T cell receptor beta chains came from one sample sequenced in a study of T cells in Graves' hyperthyroidism and ophthalmopathy (dated by TCRdb to about 2019). Libraries were made using multiplex PCR. The instrument was an Illumina HiSeq 2000. The TCR beta CDR3 regions were amplified from the RNA transcripts. The TCR CDR3 was subjected to a first round of RT-PCR using the HTBI primer set and the Qiagen OneStep RT-PCR kit. The public reads were run again by TCRdb, first through fastp at Q25 and then through MiXCR, and only productive beta chains were kept. CDR3 protein duplicates are merged, each entry listing the most common genes and DNA. A total of approximately 590,000 distinct CDR3 sequences appear in this sample, 15% to 18% of them only once. The ten largest make up 6.5% to 8% of the sample. Sequenced material: blood. The origin of the receptors is a woman aged 25-40 years with Graves' hyperthyroidism.

This rearrangement joins TRBV7-8 to TRBJ2-7; 10 nucleotides match TRBD1. V lost 5 bases and J lost 1; bases outside the gene matches: 5. Germline V CDR1 and CDR2: SGHVS, FQNEAQ. This CDR3 comprises 15 residues. The CDR3 nucleotides are TGTGCCAGCAGCAAGGACAGGGGGTTTTCCTACGAGCAGTACTTC. Encoded protein: CASSKDRGFSYEQYF.

This clonotype was recorded at least ten times. The chain is built from TRBV20-1 and TRBJ1-2; the D is unclear. The germline CDR1 and CDR2 sequences are DFQATT and SNEGSKA (reference sequence). With 7 bases removed from V and 5 bases from J, the gap between germline ends came to 11 bases. The CDR3 is made up of 11 amino acids. In DNA form, the CDR3 reads TGCAGTGTAGCACAGTGGTATGGCTACACCTTC. It is translated as CSVAQWYGYTF.

The rearrangement links TRBV4-2 to TRBJ2-1; D is ambiguous. Germline V gene data show CDR1 as LGHNA and CDR2 as YNFKEQ. The CDR3 is 16 amino acids. Trimming took 4 bases from V and 7 from J, leaving 20 bases between them. The chain's CDR3 is CASSLPEDRLANEQFF. Written as DNA, the CDR3 is TGTGCCAGCAGCCTCCCCGAGGACCGCTTGGCGAATGAGCAGTTCTTC.

This clonotype was counted a few times. The chain links TRBV27 to TRBJ2-4; 9 bases agree with TRBD1. Germline V gives CDR1 MNHEY, CDR2 SMNVEV (reference sequence). With 8 bases clipped from V and 8 bases from J, the junction kept 10 bases outside the gene matches. The CDR3 totals 14 residues. The CDR3 loop is CASWDRESFYIQYF. CDR3 DNA: TGTGCCAGCTGGGACAGGGAATCGTTCTACATTCAGTACTTC.

This clonotype appeared a few times. The chain is built from TRBV4-2 and TRBJ2-3, with 12 bases identical to TRBD2. The V and J ends lost 2 bases and 0 bases, in that order; junction bases with no gene match: 9. The CDR3 loop spans 19 amino acids. Per germline, CDR1 LGHNA and CDR2 YNFKEQ. The DNA of the CDR3 is TGTGCCAGCAGCCAACTAGCGGGAGGGAATGTAGAGAGCACAGATACGCAGTATTTT. This translates into CASSQLAGGNVESTDTQYF.

This clonotype was observed many times. The V and J genes are TRBV7-6 and TRBJ2-2; 9 bases fit TRBD2. The CDR3 loop spans 17 amino acids. Germline loops: CDR1 SGHVS, CDR2 FNYEAQ. With 1 base clipped from V and 4 bases from J, the junction kept 7 bases outside the gene matches. CDR3 in DNA: TGTGCCAGCAGCTTAGGTCGGCTAGCGGGAACCACCGGGGAGCTGTTTTTT. This sequence encodes CASSLGRLAGTTGELFF.

Many counts were recorded for this clonotype. The chain recombines TRBV9 with TRBJ2-7; D may be TRBD2 (6 bases). Germline V gives CDR1 SGDLS, CDR2 YYNGEE. Trimming removed 4 bases at V and 6 bases at J, with 20 bases between. The CDR3 is made up of 15 amino acids. CDR3 residues: CASSRSTGSESEQYF. The CDR3 DNA is TGTGCCAGCAGCCGCTCTACCGGGAGTGAAAGCGAGCAGTACTTC.

The table lists this clonotype with many counts. CDR3 amino acids: CASSPTSGQTYEQYF. As DNA, the CDR3 is TGCGCCAGCAGCCCCACTAGCGGCCAAACCTACGAGCAGTACTTC. The chain is built from TRBV5-1 and TRBJ2-7, with TRBD2 identical over 8 bases. V gave up 4 bases and J gave up 2 bases; unmatched junction bases: 8. CDR1 and CDR2 from the germline V gene are SGHRS and YFSETQ. This CDR3 is 15 amino acids long.

This chain connects TRBV10-3 to TRBJ2-3, with D maybe TRBD2 (6 bases). The germline V gene has CDR1 ENHRY and CDR2 SYGVKD. The V end lost 0 bases, the J end lost 1 base, and 17 bases lay between the germline ends. CDR3 length: 18 residues. The CDR3: CAISESGGATRGTDTQYF. The DNA of the CDR3 is TGTGCCATCAGTGAGTCGGGGGGAGCCACTCGGGGCACAGATACGCAGTATTTT.

This clonotype occurred many times. The chain couples TRBV29-1 to TRBJ2-7, with 8 bases fitting TRBD1. CDR3 length equals 13 residues. The V gene's germline CDR1 is SQVTM and CDR2 ANQGSEA. J gave up 0 bases and V 6 bases, and 4 bases lay outside the gene matches. The CDR3 reads CSVEDRVSYEQYF. DNA of the CDR3: TGCAGCGTGGAGGACAGGGTCTCCTACGAGCAGTACTTC.